This T cell receptor beta chain is from a study of identical twins. Notes on the study in general: Out-of-frame alpha sequences that twins shared showed excess low generation probability. Donors were not followed over many years; analysis was cross-sectional.

Note on this clonotype: Its cognate antigen is unknown.

Healthy Caucasians were all of the donors. The CDR3 is 10 amino acids. With 7 bases removed from V and 8 bases from J, the gap between germline ends came to 5 bases. The germline V gene has CDR1 SNHLY and CDR2 FYNNEI. The authors used template switching to add a universal primer site and gave cDNA unique molecular identifiers. TCRdb called the 5' RACE reads again in MiXCR, with one record for every CDR3 protein. The data hold 250,000 or so distinct CDR3 sequences, with about 8% observed a single time. Separately, the same data were catalogued under a study of yellow fever vaccine responses in identical twins.

The rearrangement joins TRBV2 to TRBJ2-2, with D unresolved. This TCR came from a woman aged 18-35 years in good health. Sequencing was performed on CD8+ T cells sorted from blood. The CDR3, as DNA: TGTGCCAGCAAGGGAGGGGAGCTGTTTTTT. It specifies CASKGGELFF.